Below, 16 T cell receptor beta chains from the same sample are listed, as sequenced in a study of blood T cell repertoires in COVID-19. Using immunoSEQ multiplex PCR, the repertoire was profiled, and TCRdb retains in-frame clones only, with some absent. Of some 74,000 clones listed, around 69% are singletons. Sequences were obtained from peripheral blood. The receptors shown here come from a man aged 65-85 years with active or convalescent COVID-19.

The CDR3 coding sequence is TGCGCCAGCAGCTTGGGTAGGAACACTGAAGCTTTCTTT. Translating it yields CASSLGRNTEAFF. The chain carries TRBV5-1 and TRBJ1-1; D is ambiguous. Germline V lookup: CDR1 SGHRS, CDR2 YFSETQ. This CDR3 contains 13 residues. Trimming left V 0 bases short and J 1 base short, with 4 bases between.

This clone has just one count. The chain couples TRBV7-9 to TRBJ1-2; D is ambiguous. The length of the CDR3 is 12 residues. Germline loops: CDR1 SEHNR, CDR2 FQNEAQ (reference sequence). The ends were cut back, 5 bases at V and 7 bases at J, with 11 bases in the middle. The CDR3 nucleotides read TGTGCCAGCAGCCCGGCCGAGGGTGGCTACACCTTC. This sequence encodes CASSPAEGGYTF.

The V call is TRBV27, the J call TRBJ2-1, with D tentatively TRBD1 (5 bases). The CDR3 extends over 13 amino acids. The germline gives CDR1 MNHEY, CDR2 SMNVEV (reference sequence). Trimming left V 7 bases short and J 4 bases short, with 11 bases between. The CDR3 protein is CASTQGLYNEQFF. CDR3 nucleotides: TGTGCCAGCACCCAGGGCCTATACAATGAGCAGTTCTTC.

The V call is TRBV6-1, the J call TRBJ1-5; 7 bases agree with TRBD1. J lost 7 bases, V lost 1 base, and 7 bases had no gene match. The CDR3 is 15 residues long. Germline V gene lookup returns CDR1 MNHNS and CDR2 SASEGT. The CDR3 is CASSEGQGGYQPQHF. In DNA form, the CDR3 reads TGTGCCAGCAGTGAAGGACAGGGTGGATACCAGCCCCAGCATTTT.

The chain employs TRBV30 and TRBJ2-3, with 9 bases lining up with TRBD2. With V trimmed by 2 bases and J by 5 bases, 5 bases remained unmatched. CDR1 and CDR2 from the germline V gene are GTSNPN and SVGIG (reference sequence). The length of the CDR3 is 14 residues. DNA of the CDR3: TGTGCCTGGAGTTCTAGCGGGGTGGTAGATACGCAGTATTTT. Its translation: CAWSSSGVVDTQYF. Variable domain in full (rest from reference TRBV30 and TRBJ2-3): SQTIHQWPATLVQPVGSPLSLECTVEGTSNPNLYWYRQAAGRGLQLLFYSVGIGQISSEVPQNLSASRPQDRQFILSSKKLLLSDSGFYLCAWSSSGVVDTQYFGPGTRLTVL.

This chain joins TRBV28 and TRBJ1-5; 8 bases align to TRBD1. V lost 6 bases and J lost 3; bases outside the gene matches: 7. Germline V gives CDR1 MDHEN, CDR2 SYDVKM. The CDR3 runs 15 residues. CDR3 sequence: CASSLDRGINQPQHF. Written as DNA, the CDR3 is TGTGCCAGCAGCCTTGACAGGGGAATCAATCAGCCCCAGCATTTT.

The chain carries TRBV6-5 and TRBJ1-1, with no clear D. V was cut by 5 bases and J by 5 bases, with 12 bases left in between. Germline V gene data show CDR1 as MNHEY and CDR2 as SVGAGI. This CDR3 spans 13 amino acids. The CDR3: CASSPRPRTEAFF. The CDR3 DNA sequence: TGTGCCAGCAGTCCCCGACCGAGGACTGAAGCTTTCTTT.

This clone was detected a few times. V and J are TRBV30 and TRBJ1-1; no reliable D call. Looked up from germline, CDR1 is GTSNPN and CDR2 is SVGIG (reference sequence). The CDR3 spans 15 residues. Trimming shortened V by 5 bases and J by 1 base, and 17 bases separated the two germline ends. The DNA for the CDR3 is TGTGCCTGGCCCCAGGATGGGCAGGAGAACACTGAAGCTTTCTTT. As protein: CAWPQDGQENTEAFF. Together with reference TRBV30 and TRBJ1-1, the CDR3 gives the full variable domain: SQTIHQWPATLVQPVGSPLSLECTVEGTSNPNLYWYRQAAGRGLQLLFYSVGIGQISSEVPQNLSASRPQDRQFILSSKKLLLSDSGFYLCAWPQDGQENTEAFFGQGTRLTVV.

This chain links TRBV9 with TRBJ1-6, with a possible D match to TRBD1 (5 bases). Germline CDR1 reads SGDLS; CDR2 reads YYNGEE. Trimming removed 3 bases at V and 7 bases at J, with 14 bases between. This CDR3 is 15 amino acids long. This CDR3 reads CASSEAGTSNSPLHF. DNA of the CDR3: TGTGCCAGCAGCGAGGCCGGGACTAGCAATTCACCCCTCCACTTT.

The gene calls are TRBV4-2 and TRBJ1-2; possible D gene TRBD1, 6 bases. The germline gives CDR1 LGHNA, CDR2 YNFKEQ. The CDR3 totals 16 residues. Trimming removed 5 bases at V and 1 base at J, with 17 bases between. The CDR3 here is CASSGKHGQFNYGYTF. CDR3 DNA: TGTGCCAGCAGCGGTAAACACGGACAGTTTAACTATGGCTACACCTTC.

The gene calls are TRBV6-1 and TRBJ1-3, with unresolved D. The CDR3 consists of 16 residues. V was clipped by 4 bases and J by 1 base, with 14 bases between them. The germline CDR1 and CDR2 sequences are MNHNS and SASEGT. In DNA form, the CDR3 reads TGTGCCAGCAGTGTCCTAGGCCGGGGTTCTGGAAACACCATATATTTT. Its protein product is CASSVLGRGSGNTIYF.

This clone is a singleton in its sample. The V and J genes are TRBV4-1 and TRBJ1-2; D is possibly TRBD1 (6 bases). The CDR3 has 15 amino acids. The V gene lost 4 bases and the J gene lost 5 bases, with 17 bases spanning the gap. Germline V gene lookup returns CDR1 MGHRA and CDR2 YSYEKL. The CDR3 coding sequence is TGCGCCAGCAGCCTATCTCCCGGGACATCTTATGGCTACACCTTC. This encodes CASSLSPGTSYGYTF.

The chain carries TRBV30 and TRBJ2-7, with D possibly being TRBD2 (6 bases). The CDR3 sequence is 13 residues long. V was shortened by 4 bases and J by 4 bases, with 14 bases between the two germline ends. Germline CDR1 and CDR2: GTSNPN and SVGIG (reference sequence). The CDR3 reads CAWKLMGRYEQYF. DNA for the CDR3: TGTGCCTGGAAGCTAATGGGGAGGTACGAGCAGTACTTC.

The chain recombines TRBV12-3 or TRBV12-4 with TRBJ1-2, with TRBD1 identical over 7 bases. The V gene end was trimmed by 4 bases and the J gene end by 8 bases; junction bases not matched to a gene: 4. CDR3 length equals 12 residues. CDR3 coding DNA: TGTGCCAGCAGTTCGACAGGGATCGGCTACACCTTC. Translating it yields CASSSTGIGYTF.

The DNA of the CDR3 is TGTGCCAGCAGCTTAAGGAACAGGGACTACGAGCAGTACTTC. Protein product: CASSLRNRDYEQYF. This chain links TRBV11-2 with TRBJ2-7; D is perhaps TRBD1 (6 bases). The length of the CDR3 is 14 residues. Germline values: CDR1 SGHAT, CDR2 FQNNGV. V was trimmed by 2 bases and J by 3 bases, leaving 11 bases between them.

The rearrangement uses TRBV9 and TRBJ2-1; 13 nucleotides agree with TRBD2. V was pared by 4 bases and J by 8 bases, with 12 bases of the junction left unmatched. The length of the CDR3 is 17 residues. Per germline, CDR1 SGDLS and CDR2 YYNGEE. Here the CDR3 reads CASSKSVTSGGPDEQFF. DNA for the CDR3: TGTGCCAGCAGCAAGTCCGTGACTAGCGGGGGGCCGGATGAGCAGTTCTTC.